What follows is one T cell receptor beta chain and its context. These data are taken from a study of control samples from healthy donors and cancer patients. TCRdb keeps only in-frame clones here, not all; method: immunoSEQ multiplex PCR. The table shows about 130,000 clones, with roughly 94% occurring only once. This receptor was taken from a man aged 60-69 years with colorectal cancer. Sequenced: PBMCs.

The CDR3 loop is CAISGSGGGPNTDTQYF. CDR3 coding DNA: TGTGCCATCAGTGGTAGCGGGGGGGGGCCGAACACAGATACGCAGTATTTT. The chain is built from TRBV10-3 and TRBJ2-3; 11 bases align to TRBD2. V trimming: 4 bases; J trimming: 2 bases; junction bases outside the gene matches: 8. This CDR3 is built from 17 residues. Germline CDR1 reads ENHRY; CDR2 reads SYGVKD.